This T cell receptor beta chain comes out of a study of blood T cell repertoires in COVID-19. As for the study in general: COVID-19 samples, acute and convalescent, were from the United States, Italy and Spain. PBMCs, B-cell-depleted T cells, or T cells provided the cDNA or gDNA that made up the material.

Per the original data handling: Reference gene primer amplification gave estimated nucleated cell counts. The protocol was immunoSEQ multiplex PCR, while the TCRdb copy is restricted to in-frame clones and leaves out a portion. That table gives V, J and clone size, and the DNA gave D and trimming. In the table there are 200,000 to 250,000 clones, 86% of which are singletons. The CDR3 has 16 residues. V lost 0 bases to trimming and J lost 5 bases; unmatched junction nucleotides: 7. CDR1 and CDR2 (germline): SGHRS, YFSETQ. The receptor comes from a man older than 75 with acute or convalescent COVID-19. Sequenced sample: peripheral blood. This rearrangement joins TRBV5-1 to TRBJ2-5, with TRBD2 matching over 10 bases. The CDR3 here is CASSLGLAGGEETQYF. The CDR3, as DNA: TGCGCCAGCAGCTTGGGATTAGCGGGAGGTGAGGAGACCCAGTACTTC.